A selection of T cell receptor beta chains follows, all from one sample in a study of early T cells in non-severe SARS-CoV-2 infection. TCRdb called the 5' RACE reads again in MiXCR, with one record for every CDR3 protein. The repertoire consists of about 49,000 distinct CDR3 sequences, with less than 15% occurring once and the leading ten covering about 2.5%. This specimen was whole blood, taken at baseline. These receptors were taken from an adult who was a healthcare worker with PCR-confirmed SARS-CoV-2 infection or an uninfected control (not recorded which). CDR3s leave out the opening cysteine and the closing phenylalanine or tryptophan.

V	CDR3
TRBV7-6	ASSSAETQY
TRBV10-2	ASSGTLHEQY
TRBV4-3	ASSQDRGGNSPLH
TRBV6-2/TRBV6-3	ATRDTSNEQF
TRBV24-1	ATSDPGTEALYEQY
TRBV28	ASSSPGARGDEQF
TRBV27	ASSLLGGLHEQY
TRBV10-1	ASQPGQGAEQF
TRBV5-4	ASSRASPTGELF
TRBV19	ASMDRGLSQPQH
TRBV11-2	ASSRDTLSSGANVLT
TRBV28	ASSLFPGGPYEQY
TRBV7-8	ASSLYGGNYGYT
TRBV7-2	ASSFELQGKAF
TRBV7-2	ASSLSVGGNTEAF
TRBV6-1	AGRSNYGYT
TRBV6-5	ASRPRDSSSYEQY
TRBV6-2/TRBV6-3	ASSYRDTDTQY
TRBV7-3	ASSFRLSSNQPQH
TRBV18	ASSPGLAKNEQF
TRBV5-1	ASSLWDTQY
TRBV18	ASSPPARDYEQY
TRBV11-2	ASSPGTSATEAF
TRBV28	ASSLLQGGNSPLH
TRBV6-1	ASRGEDRPYEQY
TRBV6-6	ASSVPGNSGNTIY
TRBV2	ASSPRDGGAYEQY
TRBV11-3	ASSSGTVITDTQY
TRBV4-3	ASSQDFGVGHTDTQY
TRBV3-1	ASSPGLADGYEQY
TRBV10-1	ASSDGSGNTIY
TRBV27	ASSLRQSYEQY
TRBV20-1	SARSEGGNYGYT
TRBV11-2	ASSRSGSGSLPDTQY
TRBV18	ASSPIHGLAGYNEQF
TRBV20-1	SANTFTPSYEQY
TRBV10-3	AISDRDRSDLEAF
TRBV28	ASSSPPRGEETQY
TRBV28	ASSSPGLPRAYEQY
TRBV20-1	SGASRVYEQY
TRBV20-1	SARDAGTAYGYT
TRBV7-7	ASSTRFYSNQPQH
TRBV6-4	ASSDSGTGPSTGELF
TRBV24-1	ARRQDGTDTQY
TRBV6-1	ASNSGTDYNEQF
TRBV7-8	ASSPPRQGKDEQY
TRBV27	ASKKAQNLNSPLH
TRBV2	ASSREAGAYNEQF
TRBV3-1	ASSHKQIPYEQY
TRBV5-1	ASSLVQGGDTQY
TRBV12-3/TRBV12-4	ASSFAIYNEQF
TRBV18	ASSPRGQETQY
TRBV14	ASSQDLTAGGLYEQY